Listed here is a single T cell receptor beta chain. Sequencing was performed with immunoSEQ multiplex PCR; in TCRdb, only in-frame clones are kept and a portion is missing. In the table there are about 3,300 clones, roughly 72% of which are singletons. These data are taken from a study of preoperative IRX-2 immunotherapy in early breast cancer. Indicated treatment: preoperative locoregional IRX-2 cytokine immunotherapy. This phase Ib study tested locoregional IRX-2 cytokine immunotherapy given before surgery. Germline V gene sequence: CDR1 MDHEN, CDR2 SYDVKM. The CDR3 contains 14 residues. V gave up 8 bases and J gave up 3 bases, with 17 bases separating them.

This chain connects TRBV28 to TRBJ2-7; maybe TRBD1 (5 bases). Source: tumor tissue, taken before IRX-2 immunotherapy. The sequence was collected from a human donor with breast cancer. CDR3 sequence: CASQGASPRYEQYF. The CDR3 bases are TGTGCCAGCCAGGGTGCCAGCCCCCGCTACGAGCAGTACTTC.